These 6 T cell receptor beta chains were sequenced from one sample in a study of technical replicates of blood from a handful of donors. TCRdb's copy holds only in-frame clones and misses some; the assay was immunoSEQ multiplex PCR. This table has 80,000 to 95,000 clones, about 91% appearing once. Source material: T cells isolated from PBMCs. These receptors were taken from a human donor in good health.

The chain carries TRBV2 and TRBJ1-2; D is perhaps TRBD1 (6 bases). The CDR3 loop spans 13 amino acids. V was cut by 3 bases and J by 7 bases, with 12 bases left in between. The germline V gene encodes CDR1 SNHLY and CDR2 FYNNEI. DNA of the CDR3: TGTGCCAGCAGTGAGAGGACAGAAACTGGCTACACCTTC. This codes for CASSERTETGYTF.

CDR3: CASSGKGGLAGPRGEQFF. The CDR3 DNA reads as TGTGCCAGCAGTGGCAAGGGAGGGCTAGCGGGGCCCCGAGGTGAGCAGTTCTTC. The chain combines TRBV9 with TRBJ2-1; 9 nucleotides match TRBD2. Germline CDR1 reads SGDLS; CDR2 reads YYNGEE. Trimming removed 5 bases from V and 9 bases from J; junction bases left unmatched: 21. This CDR3 has 18 residues.

The V gene is TRBV5-1, the J gene TRBJ2-7; tentative D call: TRBD1 (6 bases). Deletions cut 1 base from V and 5 bases from J, with 19 bases between. The CDR3 contains 16 residues. Germline CDR1 reads SGHRS; CDR2 reads YFSETQ. The CDR3 spells CASSLSPTGRPHEQYF. The CDR3 nucleotides read TGCGCCAGCAGCTTGTCCCCAACAGGGAGACCCCACGAGCAGTACTTC.

The chain joins TRBV2 to TRBJ2-2; TRBD2 is a possible D gene (5 bases). The germline gives CDR1 SNHLY, CDR2 FYNNEI. The CDR3 runs to 14 residues. Trimming stripped 9 bases from V and 13 bases from J, with 24 bases between. The CDR3 is CASLPSAGPEGLFF. CDR3 sequence (DNA): TGTGCCAGTTTACCCTCGGCGGGTCCTGAAGGGCTGTTTTTT.

The rearrangement joins TRBV4-1 to TRBJ1-4, with D unresolved. V was trimmed by 3 bases and J by 5 bases, leaving 13 bases between them. This CDR3 comprises 15 residues. Germline V lookup: CDR1 MGHRA, CDR2 YSYEKL. The CDR3 loop reads CASSQSWAQNEKLFF. CDR3 in DNA: TGCGCCAGCAGCCAGAGCTGGGCCCAAAATGAAAAACTGTTTTTT.

The chain has TRBV4-1 and TRBJ2-1; 10 bases match TRBD2. With V trimmed by 0 bases and J by 7 bases, 9 bases remained unmatched. Germline V CDR1 and CDR2: MGHRA, YSYEKL. The CDR3 contains 17 residues. The CDR3, as DNA: TGCGCCAGCAGCCAAGATACACCAGCGGGGGGGCTGAATGAGCAGTTCTTC. Protein: CASSQDTPAGGLNEQFF.